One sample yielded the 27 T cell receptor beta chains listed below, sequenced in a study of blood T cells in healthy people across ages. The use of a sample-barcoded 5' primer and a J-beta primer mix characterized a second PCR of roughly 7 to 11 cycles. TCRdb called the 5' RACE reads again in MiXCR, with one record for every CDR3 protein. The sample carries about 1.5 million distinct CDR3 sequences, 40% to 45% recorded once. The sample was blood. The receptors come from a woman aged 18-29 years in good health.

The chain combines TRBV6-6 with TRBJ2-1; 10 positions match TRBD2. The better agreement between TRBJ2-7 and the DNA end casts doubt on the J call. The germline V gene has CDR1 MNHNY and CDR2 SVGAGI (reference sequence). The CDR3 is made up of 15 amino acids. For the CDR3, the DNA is TGTGCCAGCAGCTTCGGACTAGCGGTCTACAATGAGCAGTACTTC. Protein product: CASSFGLAVYNEQYF.

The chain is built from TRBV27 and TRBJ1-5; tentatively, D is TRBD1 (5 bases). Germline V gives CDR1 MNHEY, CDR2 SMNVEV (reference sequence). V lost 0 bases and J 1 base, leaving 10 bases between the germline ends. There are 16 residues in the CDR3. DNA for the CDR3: TGTGCCAGCAGTTTATCGTCTTGGGGGAGCAATCAGCCCCAGCATTTT. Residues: CASSLSSWGSNQPQHF.

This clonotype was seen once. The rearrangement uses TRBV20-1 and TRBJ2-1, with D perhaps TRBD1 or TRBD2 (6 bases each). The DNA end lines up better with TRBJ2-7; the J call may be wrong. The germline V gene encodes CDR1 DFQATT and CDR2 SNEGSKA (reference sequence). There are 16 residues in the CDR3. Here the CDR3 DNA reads TGCAGTGCCCTTAATCGCGGGGCTGTTACAGGGTACGAGCAGTACTTC. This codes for CSALNRGAVTGYEQYF.

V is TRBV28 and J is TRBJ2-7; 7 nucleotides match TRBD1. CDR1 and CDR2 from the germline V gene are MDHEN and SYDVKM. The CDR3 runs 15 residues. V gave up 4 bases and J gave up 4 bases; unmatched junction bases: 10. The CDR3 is CASSSRGQAPYEQYF. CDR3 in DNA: TGTGCCAGCAGTTCCCGCGGACAGGCGCCTTACGAGCAGTACTTC.

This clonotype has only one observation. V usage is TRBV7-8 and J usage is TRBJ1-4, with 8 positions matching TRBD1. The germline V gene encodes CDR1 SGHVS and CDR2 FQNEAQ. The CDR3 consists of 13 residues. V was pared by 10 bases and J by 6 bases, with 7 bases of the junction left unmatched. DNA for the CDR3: TGTGCCACCGCAGACAGGGGTTATGAAAAACTGTTTTTT. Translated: CATADRGYEKLFF.

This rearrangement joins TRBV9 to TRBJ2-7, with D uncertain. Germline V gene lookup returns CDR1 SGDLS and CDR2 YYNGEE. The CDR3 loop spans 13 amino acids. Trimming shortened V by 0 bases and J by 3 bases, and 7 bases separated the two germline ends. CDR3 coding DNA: TGTGCCAGCAGCGTAGGTGAAGTCTACGAGCAGTACTTC. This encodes CASSVGEVYEQYF. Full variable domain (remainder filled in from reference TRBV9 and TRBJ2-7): DSGVTQTPKHLITATGQRVTLRCSPRSGDLSVYWYQQSLDQGLQFLIQYYNGEERAKGNILERFSAQQFPDLHSELNLSSLELGDSALYFCASSVGEVYEQYFGPGTRLTVT.

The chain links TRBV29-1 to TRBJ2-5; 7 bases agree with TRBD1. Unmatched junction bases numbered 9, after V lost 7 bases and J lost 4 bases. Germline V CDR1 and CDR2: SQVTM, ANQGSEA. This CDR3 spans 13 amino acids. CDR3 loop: CSGAQGFGETQYF. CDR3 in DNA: TGCAGCGGGGCACAGGGGTTTGGAGAGACCCAGTACTTC.

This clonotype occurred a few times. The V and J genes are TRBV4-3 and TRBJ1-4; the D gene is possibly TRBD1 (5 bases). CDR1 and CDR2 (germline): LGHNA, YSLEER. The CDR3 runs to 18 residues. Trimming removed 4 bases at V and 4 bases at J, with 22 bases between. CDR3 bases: TGCGCCAGCAGCCCGGACTCCCGGGACGGTCGACTTAATGAAAAACTGTTTTTT. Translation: CASSPDSRDGRLNEKLFF.

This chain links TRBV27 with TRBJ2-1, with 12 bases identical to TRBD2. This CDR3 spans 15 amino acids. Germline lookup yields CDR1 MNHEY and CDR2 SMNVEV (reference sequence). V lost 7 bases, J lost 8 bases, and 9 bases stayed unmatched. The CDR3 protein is CASIPGLAGPYEQFF. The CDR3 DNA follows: TGTGCCAGCATCCCGGGACTAGCGGGCCCTTATGAGCAGTTCTTC.

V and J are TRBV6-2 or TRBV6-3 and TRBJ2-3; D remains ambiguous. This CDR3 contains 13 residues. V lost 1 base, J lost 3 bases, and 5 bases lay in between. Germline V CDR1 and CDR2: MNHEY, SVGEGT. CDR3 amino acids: CASSYYGTDTQYF. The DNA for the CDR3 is TGTGCCAGCAGTTACTACGGGACAGATACGCAGTATTTT.

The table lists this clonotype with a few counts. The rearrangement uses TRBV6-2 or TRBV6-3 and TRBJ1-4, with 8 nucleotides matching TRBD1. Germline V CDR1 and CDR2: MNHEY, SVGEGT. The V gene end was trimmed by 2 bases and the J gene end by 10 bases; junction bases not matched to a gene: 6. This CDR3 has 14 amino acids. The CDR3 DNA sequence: TGTGCCAGCAGTTACACGGGACAGGCCGGAAAACTGTTTTTT. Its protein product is CASSYTGQAGKLFF.

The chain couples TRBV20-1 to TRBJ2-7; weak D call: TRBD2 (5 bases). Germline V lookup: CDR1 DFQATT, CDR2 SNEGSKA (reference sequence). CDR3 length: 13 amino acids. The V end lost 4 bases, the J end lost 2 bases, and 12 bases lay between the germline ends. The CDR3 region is CSAKDSSAYEQYF. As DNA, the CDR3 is TGCAGTGCTAAGGACTCATCGGCCTACGAGCAGTACTTC.

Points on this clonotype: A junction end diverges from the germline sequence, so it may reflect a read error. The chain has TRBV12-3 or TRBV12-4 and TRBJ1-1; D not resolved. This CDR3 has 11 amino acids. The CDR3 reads CASSIATEAFF. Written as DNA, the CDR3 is TGTGCCAGCAGTATAGCCACTGAAGCTTTCTTT.

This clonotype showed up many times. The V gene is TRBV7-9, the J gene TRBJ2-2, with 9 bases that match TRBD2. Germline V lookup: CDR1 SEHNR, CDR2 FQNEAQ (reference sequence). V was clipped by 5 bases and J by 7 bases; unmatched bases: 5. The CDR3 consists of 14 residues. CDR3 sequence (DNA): TGTGCCAGCAGCCGGACTAGCGCCGGCGGGGAGCTGTTTTTT. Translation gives CASSRTSAGGELFF.

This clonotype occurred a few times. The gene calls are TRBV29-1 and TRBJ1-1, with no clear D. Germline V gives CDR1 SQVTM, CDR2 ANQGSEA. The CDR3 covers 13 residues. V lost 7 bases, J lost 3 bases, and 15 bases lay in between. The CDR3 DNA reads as TGCAGCGCCGTCGGAGACGGGTACACTGAAGCTTTCTTT. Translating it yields CSAVGDGYTEAFF.

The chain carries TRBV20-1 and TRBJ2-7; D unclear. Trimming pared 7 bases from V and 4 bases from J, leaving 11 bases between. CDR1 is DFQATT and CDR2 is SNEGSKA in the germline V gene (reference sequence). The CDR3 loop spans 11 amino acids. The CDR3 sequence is CSGLVAYEQYF. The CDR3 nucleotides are TGCAGTGGGCTAGTCGCGTACGAGCAGTACTTC.

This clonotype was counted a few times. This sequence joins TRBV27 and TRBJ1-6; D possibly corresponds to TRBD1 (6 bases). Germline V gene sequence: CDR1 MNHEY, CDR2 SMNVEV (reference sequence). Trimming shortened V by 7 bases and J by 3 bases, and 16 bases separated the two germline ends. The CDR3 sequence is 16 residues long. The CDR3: CASTPGGGHYNSPLHF. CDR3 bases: TGTGCCAGCACTCCTGGCGGGGGACACTATAATTCACCCCTCCACTTT.

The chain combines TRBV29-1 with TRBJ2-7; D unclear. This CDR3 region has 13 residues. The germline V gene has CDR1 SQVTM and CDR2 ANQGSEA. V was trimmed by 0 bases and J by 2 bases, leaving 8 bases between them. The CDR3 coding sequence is TGCAGCGTTGAAGATGCAGCGACCTACGAGCAGTACTTC. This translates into CSVEDAATYEQYF.

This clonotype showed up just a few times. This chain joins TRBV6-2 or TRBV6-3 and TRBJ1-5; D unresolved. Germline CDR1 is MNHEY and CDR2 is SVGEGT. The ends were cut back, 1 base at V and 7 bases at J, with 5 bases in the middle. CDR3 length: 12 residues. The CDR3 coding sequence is TGTGCCAGCAGTTACTTTGGCCAGCCCCAGCATTTT. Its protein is CASSYFGQPQHF.

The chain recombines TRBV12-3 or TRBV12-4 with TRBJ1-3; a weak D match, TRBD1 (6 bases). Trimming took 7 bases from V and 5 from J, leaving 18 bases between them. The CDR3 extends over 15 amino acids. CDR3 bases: TGTGCCAGCACGACCCGGGACATCGGGAGAAACACCATATATTTT. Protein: CASTTRDIGRNTIYF.

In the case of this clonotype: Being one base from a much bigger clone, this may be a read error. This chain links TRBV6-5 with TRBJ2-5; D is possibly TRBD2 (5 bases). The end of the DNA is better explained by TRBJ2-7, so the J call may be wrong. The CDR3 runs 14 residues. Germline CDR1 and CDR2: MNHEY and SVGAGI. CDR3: CASSDGRGDYEQYF. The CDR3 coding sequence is TGTGCCAGCAGTGATGGACGGGGAGACTACGAGCAGTACTTC.

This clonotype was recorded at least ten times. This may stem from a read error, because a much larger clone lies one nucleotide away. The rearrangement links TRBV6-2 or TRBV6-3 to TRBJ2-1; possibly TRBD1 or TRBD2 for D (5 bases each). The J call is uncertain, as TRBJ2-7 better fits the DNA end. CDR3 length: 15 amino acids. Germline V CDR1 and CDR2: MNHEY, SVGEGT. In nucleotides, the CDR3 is TGTGCCAGCACCTCGGGGCAGGCCTCCTACAATGAGCAGTACTTC. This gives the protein CASTSGQASYNEQYF.

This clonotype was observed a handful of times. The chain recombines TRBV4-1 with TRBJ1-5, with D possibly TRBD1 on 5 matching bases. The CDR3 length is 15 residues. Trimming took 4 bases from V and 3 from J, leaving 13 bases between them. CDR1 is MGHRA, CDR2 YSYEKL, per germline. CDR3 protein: CASSPTWGNNQPQHF. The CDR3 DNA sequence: TGCGCCAGCAGCCCTACATGGGGGAACAATCAGCCCCAGCATTTT.

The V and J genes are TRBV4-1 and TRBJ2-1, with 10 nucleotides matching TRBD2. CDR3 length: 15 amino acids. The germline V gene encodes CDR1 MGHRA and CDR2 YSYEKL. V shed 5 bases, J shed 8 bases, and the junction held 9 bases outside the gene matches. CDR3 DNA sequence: TGCGCCAGCAGCTTTGTAGCGGGGGGCCGGTATGAGCAGTTCTTC. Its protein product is CASSFVAGGRYEQFF.

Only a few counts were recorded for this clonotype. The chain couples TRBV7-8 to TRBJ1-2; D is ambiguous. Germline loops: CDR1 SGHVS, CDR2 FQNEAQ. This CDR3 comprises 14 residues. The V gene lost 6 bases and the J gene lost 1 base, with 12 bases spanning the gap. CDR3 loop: CASRTLGVNYGYTF. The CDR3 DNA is TGTGCCAGCAGAACTCTCGGGGTTAACTATGGCTACACCTTC.

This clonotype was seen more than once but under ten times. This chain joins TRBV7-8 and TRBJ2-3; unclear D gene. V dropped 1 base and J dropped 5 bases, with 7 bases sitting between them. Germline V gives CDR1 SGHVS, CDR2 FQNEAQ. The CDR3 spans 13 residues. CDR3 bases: TGTGCCAGCAGCTTAGGGAAACGAGATACGCAGTATTTT. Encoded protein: CASSLGKRDTQYF.

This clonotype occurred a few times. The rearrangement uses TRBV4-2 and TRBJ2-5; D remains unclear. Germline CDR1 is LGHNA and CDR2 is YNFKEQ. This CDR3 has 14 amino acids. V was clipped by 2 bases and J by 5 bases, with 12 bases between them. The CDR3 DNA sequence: TGTGCCAGCAGCCAACAATTTCCCAGGGAGACCCAGTACTTC. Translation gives CASSQQFPRETQYF.